The 24 T cell receptor beta chains in this list originate from one sample, sequenced in a study of identical twins. TCRdb itself ran the 5' RACE reads through MiXCR, one entry per CDR3 protein. The table records 420,000 or so distinct CDR3 sequences, roughly 20% of them present only once. The sample comprised naive T cells sorted from blood. These TCRs come from a man aged 50 to 59 in good health.

This clonotype was observed a handful of times. V and J are TRBV20-1 and TRBJ1-5; 8 bases are a match to TRBD1. Trimming removed 3 bases from V and 6 bases from J; junction bases left unmatched: 13. The CDR3 is made up of 16 amino acids. The germline V gene has CDR1 DFQATT and CDR2 SNEGSKA (reference sequence). CDR3 sequence (DNA): TGCAGTGCTAGCTCCCCCGGACAGGGATGGTCTCAGCCCCAGCATTTT. Its translation is CSASSPGQGWSQPQHF.

This chain uses TRBV20-1 with TRBJ2-3, with a tentative D call TRBD2 (6 bases). CDR3 length: 15 amino acids. CDR1 and CDR2 (germline): DFQATT, SNEGSKA (reference sequence). V lost 4 bases to trimming and J lost 2 bases, with 16 bases between them. In DNA, the CDR3 is TGCAGTGCTACGCAACCCGCGGGGCACACAGATACGCAGTATTTT. This encodes CSATQPAGHTDTQYF.

This chain links TRBV7-2 with TRBJ2-1, with D maybe TRBD2 (9 bases). Germline V gene sequence: CDR1 SGHTA, CDR2 FQGNSA. V lost 1 base to trimming and J lost 8 bases, with 18 bases between them. The CDR3 extends over 16 amino acids. CDR3 nucleotides: TGTGCCAGCAGCTTAGGGCTAGCGGGACAGGTACATGAGCAGTTCTTC. It translates to CASSLGLAGQVHEQFF.

The chain couples TRBV6-1 to TRBJ2-1; tentative D call: TRBD2 (5 bases). Germline-derived CDR1 and CDR2 are MNHNS and SASEGT. CDR3 length equals 16 residues. Trimming shortened V by 6 bases and J by 1 base, and 16 bases separated the two germline ends. The DNA of the CDR3 is TGTGCCAGCAGCTCAGGACTGCTCCTGTCCTACAATGAGCAGTTCTTC. Encoded protein: CASSSGLLLSYNEQFF.

J is TRBJ1-1 and V is TRBV11-1, with a weak D call TRBD1 (6 bases). CDR3 length: 15 amino acids. Germline lookup yields CDR1 SGHAT and CDR2 FQDESV (reference sequence). Deletions cut 0 bases from V and 5 bases from J, with 13 bases between. CDR3: CASSLARGAETEAFF. The CDR3 coding sequence is TGTGCCAGCAGCTTAGCGCGGGGGGCCGAGACTGAAGCTTTCTTT.

This clonotype occurred many times. CDR3 sequence: CASRQGQSLYNEQFF. In DNA form, the CDR3 reads TGTGCCAGCAGGCAGGGACAGTCACTCTACAATGAGCAGTTCTTC. The chain has TRBV7-2 and TRBJ2-1; 7 bases fit TRBD1. CDR1 is SGHTA and CDR2 is FQGNSA in the germline V gene. Trimming removed 6 bases from V and 3 bases from J; junction bases left unmatched: 8. CDR3 size: 15 residues.

CDR3 sequence: CASSNTGGLDFYEQYF. The CDR3 nucleotides are TGTGCCAGCAGCAACACAGGGGGGCTAGACTTCTACGAGCAGTACTTC. The V call is TRBV21-1, the J call TRBJ2-7; the D call in the table, TRBD1, was not verified against the DNA. TRBV21-1 is listed as a pseudogene. This CDR3 is built from 16 residues.

The chain recombines TRBV5-1 with TRBJ2-4; the match to TRBD1 covers 7 bases. V gave up 0 bases and J gave up 0 bases; unmatched junction bases: 9. This CDR3 comprises 18 residues. The germline gives CDR1 SGHRS, CDR2 YFSETQ. The CDR3 loop is CASSLANVTGLAKNIQYF. DNA for the CDR3: TGCGCCAGCAGCTTGGCCAATGTGACAGGGCTAGCCAAAAACATTCAGTACTTC.

The chain links TRBV2 to TRBJ2-5; no definite D call. The CDR3 spans 14 residues. CDR1 is SNHLY and CDR2 is FYNNEI in the germline V gene. V was clipped by 3 bases and J by 0 bases, with 8 bases between them. The CDR3 sequence: CASSDPEYQETQYF. CDR3 DNA: TGTGCCAGCAGTGACCCAGAATACCAAGAGACCCAGTACTTC.

This clonotype was seen at least ten times. The chain employs TRBV7-8 and TRBJ1-1; the D is unclear. The CDR3 has 18 residues. V lost 2 bases and J 0 bases, leaving 19 bases between the germline ends. Looked up from germline, CDR1 is SGHVS and CDR2 is FQNEAQ. The CDR3 coding sequence is TGTGCCAGCAGCTTAATGGGCGATAAGGTCTTTGTGAACACTGAAGCTTTCTTT. Residues: CASSLMGDKVFVNTEAFF.

There are many counts of this clonotype. The J gene is TRBJ2-6, the V gene TRBV10-3; either TRBD1 or TRBD2 may supply D (6 bases each). The germline V gene encodes CDR1 ENHRY and CDR2 SYGVKD. The CDR3 spans 17 residues. The V and J ends lost 7 bases and 0 bases respectively, with 16 bases between them. For the CDR3, the DNA is TGTGCCATCACGGCCGGAGGGGGTAACTCTGGGGCCAACGTCCTGACTTTC. The encoded protein is CAITAGGGNSGANVLTF.

The chain carries TRBV29-1 and TRBJ2-5; D is possibly TRBD1 (6 bases). The ends were cut back, 1 base at V and 4 bases at J, with 10 bases in the middle. CDR1 is SQVTM, CDR2 ANQGSEA, per germline. The CDR3 runs 13 residues. In DNA, the CDR3 is TGCAGCGTTGAAGTCCAGGGGCGAGAGACCCAGTACTTC. Translating gives CSVEVQGRETQYF.

This clonotype was seen many times. J is TRBJ2-3 and V is TRBV7-2; D not resolved. The V end was cut by 3 bases, the J end by 4 bases, with 8 bases between. This CDR3 is 13 amino acids long. Germline CDR1 is SGHTA and CDR2 is FQGNSA. CDR3 DNA: TGTGCCAGCAGCTTCCGATCCTCAGATACGCAGTATTTT. It is translated as CASSFRSSDTQYF.

J is TRBJ2-7 and V is TRBV29-1; no clear D. Looked up from germline, CDR1 is SQVTM and CDR2 is ANQGSEA. The CDR3 is made up of 12 amino acids. V lost 7 bases and J 0 bases, leaving 10 bases between the germline ends. As DNA, the CDR3 is TGCAGCGCTAACACGGACTCCTACGAGCAGTACTTC. Translation gives CSANTDSYEQYF.

This clonotype was counted at least ten times. The rearrangement links TRBV5-1 to TRBJ1-1; D perhaps matches TRBD1 (5 bases). V lost 1 base and J 5 bases, leaving 15 bases between the germline ends. The CDR3 has 15 amino acids. Germline V gene sequence: CDR1 SGHRS, CDR2 YFSETQ. The CDR3 loop is CASSLISGGGTEAFF. The CDR3 DNA sequence: TGCGCCAGCAGCTTGATTTCCGGGGGGGGGACTGAAGCTTTCTTT.

The chain has TRBV4-1 and TRBJ1-5, with unresolved D. The CDR3 is 17 residues long. V lost 2 bases, J lost 7 bases, and 21 bases lay in between. Germline V CDR1 and CDR2: MGHRA, YSYEKL. The CDR3 protein is CASSQLPDLYLGQPQHF. For the CDR3, the DNA is TGCGCCAGCAGCCAACTCCCCGACTTATACTTGGGGCAGCCCCAGCATTTT.

The J gene is TRBJ2-7, the V gene TRBV2; D unresolved. The CDR3 loop spans 15 amino acids. Germline V gene sequence: CDR1 SNHLY, CDR2 FYNNEI. With 2 bases removed from V and 4 bases from J, the gap between germline ends came to 15 bases. Here the CDR3 DNA reads TGTGCCAGCAGTGAACGGCAGGTATACCTATACGAGCAGTACTTC. This encodes CASSERQVYLYEQYF.

This clonotype was seen a few times. This chain connects TRBV2 to TRBJ1-2, with 10 bases fitting TRBD1. The CDR3 spans 15 residues. Trimming cost V 1 base and J 4 bases; bases outside gene matches: 3. CDR1 and CDR2 (germline): SNHLY, FYNNEI. CDR3 region: CASSEGTGGFYGYTF. Written as DNA, the CDR3 is TGTGCCAGCAGTGAAGGGACAGGGGGATTCTATGGCTACACCTTC.

The chain uses TRBV6-2 or TRBV6-3 and TRBJ1-1; no definite D call. Germline loops: CDR1 MNHEY, CDR2 SVGEGT. Deletions cut 2 bases from V and 8 bases from J, with 6 bases between. The CDR3 runs 11 residues. CDR3 DNA: TGTGCCAGCAGTTACGGGAGGGAAGCTTTCTTT. Protein: CASSYGREAFF.

This clonotype turned up a few times. The chain carries TRBV5-1 and TRBJ2-3, with 11 bases aligning to TRBD2. This CDR3 has 16 residues. Germline lookup yields CDR1 SGHRS and CDR2 YFSETQ. The V gene end was trimmed by 3 bases and the J gene end by 5 bases; junction bases not matched to a gene: 8. The CDR3 bases are TGCGCCAGCAGCTCGATAGCGGGGGGGCATGGAGATACGCAGTATTTT. It yields the protein CASSSIAGGHGDTQYF.

The table lists this clonotype with many counts. V is TRBV6-2 or TRBV6-3 and J is TRBJ2-4, with D hard to call. This CDR3 contains 18 residues. V shed 0 bases and J shed 0 bases, with 15 bases lying between them. Germline V lookup: CDR1 MNHEY, CDR2 SVGEGT. The CDR3 nucleotides are TGTGCCAGCAGTTACTCGCGTCTCCCCGGGCTAGCCAAAAACATTCAGTACTTC. Translation: CASSYSRLPGLAKNIQYF.

The chain couples TRBV7-9 to TRBJ2-7; D call uncertain. This CDR3 is built from 12 residues. Trimming removed 7 bases at V and 4 bases at J, with 11 bases between. Germline CDR1 is SEHNR and CDR2 is FQNEAQ (reference sequence). The CDR3 loop is CASTQNLYEQYF. CDR3 in DNA: TGTGCCAGCACCCAAAATCTATACGAGCAGTACTTC.

The chain carries TRBV5-1 and TRBJ2-5; D could derive from TRBD1 or TRBD2 (5 bases each). The germline gives CDR1 SGHRS, CDR2 YFSETQ. V lost 5 bases and J lost 4, with 18 bases in between. The CDR3 has 15 amino acids. The CDR3 reads CASRLTGGLRETQYF. The DNA for the CDR3 is TGCGCCAGCAGACTGACTGGGGGTCTAAGAGAGACCCAGTACTTC.

With respect to this clonotype: The CDR3 carries no conserved terminal phenylalanine or tryptophan, so it likely arises from a read error. V is TRBV19 and J is TRBJ1-1; D ambiguous. The CDR3 runs to 16 residues. Germline CDR1 LNHDA, CDR2 SQIVND (reference sequence). V gave up 4 bases and J gave up 3 bases, with 18 bases separating them. The CDR3 loop reads CASSNPVARLDTEAFS. Written as DNA, the CDR3 is TGTGCCAGTAGTAACCCAGTCGCCAGGCTGGACACTGAAGCTTTCTCT.